This TCR beta chain was documented in a study of response to subunit inactivated influenza vaccine. Overall study findings and caveats: Researchers suggested that each seasonal influenza vaccination recruits few new T cells.

TCRdb reprocessed the RT-PCR reads with MiXCR, giving one entry per CDR3 protein. The sample carries 500,000 to 550,000 distinct CDR3 sequences, around 8% recorded once. About this clonotype itself: Its target is not known.

This CDR3 has 13 residues. V was clipped by 5 bases and J by 8 bases, with 15 bases between them. This TCR derives from a man aged 45 to 75 who received an inactivated influenza vaccine. Material: PBMCs from blood, obtained 23 months after vaccination. The chain uses TRBV12-3 or TRBV12-4 and TRBJ1-2; no firm D call. CDR3 sequence reads: CASSRPGREGYTF. DNA for the CDR3: TGTGCCAGCAGTCGCCCGGGGAGGGAGGGCTACACCTTC.